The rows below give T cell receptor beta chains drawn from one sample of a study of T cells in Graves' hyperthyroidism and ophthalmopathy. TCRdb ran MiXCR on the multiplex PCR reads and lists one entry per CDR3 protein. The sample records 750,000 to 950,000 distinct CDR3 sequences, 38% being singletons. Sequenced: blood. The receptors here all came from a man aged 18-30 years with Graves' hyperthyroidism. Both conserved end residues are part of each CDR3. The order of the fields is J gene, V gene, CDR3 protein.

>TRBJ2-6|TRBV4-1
CASSQTPLTGANVLTF
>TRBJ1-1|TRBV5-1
CASSLADSSITEAFF
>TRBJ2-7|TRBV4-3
CASSQTSGMMIEQYF
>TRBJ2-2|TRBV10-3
CASRENANTGELFF
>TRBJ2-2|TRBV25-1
CASSRDFSTGELFF
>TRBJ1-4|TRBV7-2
CASSTDRLKLGEKLFF
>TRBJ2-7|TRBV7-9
CASSLGKDRRWNEQYF
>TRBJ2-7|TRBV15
CATSRTSGYEQYF
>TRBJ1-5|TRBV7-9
CASSRDRDRYQPQHF
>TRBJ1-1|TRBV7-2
CASSLSTGGLEAFF
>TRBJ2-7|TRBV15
CATSSFTDFYEQYF
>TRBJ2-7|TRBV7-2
CASSPGPAGEQYF
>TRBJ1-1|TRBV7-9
CASSLEAGGCDTEAFF
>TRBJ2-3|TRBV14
CASSERSGTGEDTQYF
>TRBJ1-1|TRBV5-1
CASSLQNMNTEAFF
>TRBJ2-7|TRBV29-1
CSVGVCASSLTDGYEQYF
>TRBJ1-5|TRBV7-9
CASSVGAGTVGETQHF
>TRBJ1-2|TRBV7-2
CASSLILSGSYTF
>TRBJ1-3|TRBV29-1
CSVDTTGSGNTIYF
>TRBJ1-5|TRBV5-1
CASSFGRSGEPQHF
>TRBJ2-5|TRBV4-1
CASSQDPGLVGTQYF
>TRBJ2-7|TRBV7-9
CASRRDSSYEQYF
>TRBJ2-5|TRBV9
CASSVDGTGEETQYF
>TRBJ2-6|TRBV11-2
CASSVETGGTGANVLTF
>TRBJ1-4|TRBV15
CATSRTGAAEKLFF
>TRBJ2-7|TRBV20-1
CSATGTRDYEQYF
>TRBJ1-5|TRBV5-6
CASSTQGANQPQHF
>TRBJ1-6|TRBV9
CASSVGIWEDNSPLHF
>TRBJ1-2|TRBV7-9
CASSPDRGKGHYGYTF
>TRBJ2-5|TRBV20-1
CSASPGILETQYF
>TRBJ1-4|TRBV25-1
CASSPPRQGIGQKLFF
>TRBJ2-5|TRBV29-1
CSVEDDLRGALQETQYF